Listed here is a single T cell receptor beta chain. Additional DNA sequences in this sample encode the identical CDR3. The sample belongs to a study of OX40 agonist ivuxolimab in advanced cancers. Study-level information: Melanoma, hepatocellular carcinoma, head and neck or renal cell cancer occurred in dose-escalation patients.

Profiling relied on immunoSEQ multiplex PCR, and the TCRdb table lists in-frame clones only, not all of them. The data show some 14,000 clones, 70% to 90% seen once. The V end was cut by 0 bases, the J end by 3 bases, with 9 bases between. This CDR3 is built from 14 residues. In germline, CDR1 is SGDLS, CDR2 YYNGEE. This receptor was identified in an adult with an advanced solid tumor such as melanoma, head and neck, liver or kidney cancer. The sample consisted of CD4+ or CD8+ T cells sorted from blood, taken in a trial of the OX40 agonist ivuxolimab. The V gene is TRBV9, the J gene TRBJ2-5; possibly TRBD1 or TRBD2 for D (6 bases each). CDR3 in DNA: TGTGCCAGCAGCGTAGCTAGGGGGGAAGAGACCCAGTACTTC. Its translation: CASSVARGEETQYF.